Ten or more counts support the clone carrying this T cell receptor beta chain. The antigen remains unidentified. The sample originates from a study of T cell repertoires in cytomegalovirus infection. Study-wide background: Both a matching HLA type and CMV infection were indicated by public TCR beta signatures. Whole-study results and caveats: Cumulative frequency (of public TCR beta family members) identified carriers of CMV plus the relevant HLA. What dominated the ex vivo response were HLA-C-restricted CMV-specific TCR beta clonotypes.

The germline CDR1 and CDR2 sequences are KGHSH and LQKENI. J was trimmed by 4 bases and V by 3 bases; bases with no gene match: 6. The CDR3 is made up of 15 amino acids. TCRdb reprocessed the reads with MiXCR, giving one entry per CDR3 protein. This sample has tens of thousands of distinct CDR3 sequences; over 3.5% occur once, and the top ten carry roughly 22%. The sequence came from a human donor in good health (CMV status not recorded). Some clones in this sample may be carry-over from other donors' samples. Sequences were obtained from PBMCs. The rearrangement joins TRBV18 to TRBJ1-2; 9 bases are a match to TRBD1. CDR3 protein: CASSPSGQGVYGYTF. The CDR3 DNA reads TGTGCCAGCTCACCGTCGGGACAGGGTGTCTATGGCTACACCTTC.